One and the same sample provided the 7 T cell receptor beta chains below, sequenced in a study of T cell responses to AZD1222 COVID-19 vaccine (dated by TCRdb to about 2021). The protocol used for the library was the immunoSEQ multiplex PCR assay. Entries here come from immuneACCESS through TCRdb and include only in-frame sequences with V and J called. Some clones fail to appear in such tables; in the studies checked, an unresolved V gene covers under half of the shortfall, and the cause of the remainder is unknown. Counted in this sample were around 100,000 clones; 75% to 90% of them appeared once. The ten largest account for about 4.5% of the sample. This specimen's time point label, per the study, means: about 28 days (+/-7) after the second vaccine dose. This sample comprised peripheral blood, obtained 28 days after the second AZD1222 dose. The receptors come from an adult who received the AZD1222 COVID-19 vaccine.

The rearrangement joins TRBV21-1 to TRBJ2-7. TRBV21-1 is annotated as a pseudogene. CDR3 size: 17 residues. CDR3 in amino acids: CASSKVGLGPGSYEQYF. The CDR3 bases are TGTGCCAGCAGCAAAGTGGGGTTGGGGCCAGGGAGCTACGAGCAGTACTTC.

The gene calls are TRBV7-8 and TRBJ1-3; no firm D call. V lost 0 bases to trimming and J lost 4 bases, with 13 bases between them. Germline V CDR1 and CDR2: SGHVS, FQNEAQ. The CDR3 totals 16 residues. The CDR3 is CASSLADLKGGNTIYF. The CDR3 DNA reads TGTGCCAGCAGCTTAGCGGACCTAAAGGGAGGAAACACCATATATTTT.

The chain uses TRBV7-2 and TRBJ2-7, with D uncertain. The CDR3 covers 14 residues. Germline CDR1 SGHTA, CDR2 FQGNSA. V was shortened by 5 bases and J by 6 bases, with 17 bases between the two germline ends. The CDR3 here is CASSQYGPPGEQYF. The DNA of the CDR3 is TGTGCCAGCAGCCAGTATGGGCCCCCCGGCGAGCAGTACTTC. Looking up the rest from reference TRBV7-2 and TRBJ2-7 gives the full variable domain: GAGVSQSPSNKVTEKGKDVELRCDPISGHTALYWYRQSLGQGLEFLIYFQGNSAPDKSGLPSDRFSAERTGGSVSTLTIQRTQQEDSAVYLCASSQYGPPGEQYFGPGTRLTVT.

The genes are TRBV2 and TRBJ1-6; the D is unclear. Germline lookup yields CDR1 SNHLY and CDR2 FYNNEI. V lost 6 bases, J lost 7 bases, and 10 bases lay in between. The CDR3 length is 13 residues. This chain's CDR3 is CASRGSPNSPLHF. CDR3 sequence (DNA): TGTGCCAGCAGGGGTTCACCCAATTCACCCCTCCACTTT. Drawing the rest from reference TRBV2 and TRBJ1-6, the complete variable domain is EPEVTQTPSHQVTQMGQEVILRCVPISNHLYFYWYRQILGQKVEFLVSFYNNEISEKSEIFDDQFSVERPDGSNFTLKIRSTKLEDSAMYFCASRGSPNSPLHFGNGTRLTVT.

This sequence joins TRBV7-2 and TRBJ1-6; 9 bases align to TRBD1. The junction had 5 bases not matched to a gene; V was cut back by 6 bases and J by 5 bases. Germline CDR1 SGHTA, CDR2 FQGNSA. The CDR3 runs 15 residues. CDR3 DNA: TGTGCCAGCAGTCCTAGGGACAGGGATAATTCACCCCTCCACTTT. Translated, it gives CASSPRDRDNSPLHF. Supplemented by reference TRBV7-2 and TRBJ1-6, the full variable domain reads GAGVSQSPSNKVTEKGKDVELRCDPISGHTALYWYRQSLGQGLEFLIYFQGNSAPDKSGLPSDRFSAERTGGSVSTLTIQRTQQEDSAVYLCASSPRDRDNSPLHFGNGTRLTVT.

CDR3 sequence: CASSNRGNYGYTF. The CDR3 coding sequence is TGTGCCAGCAGTAACAGGGGTAACTATGGCTACACCTTC. The chain recombines TRBV28 with TRBJ1-2, with TRBD1 matching 7 bases. The V and J ends lost 5 bases and 1 base, in that order; junction bases with no gene match: 1. This CDR3 region has 13 residues. Germline loops: CDR1 MDHEN, CDR2 SYDVKM.

This chain connects TRBV6-2 or TRBV6-3 to TRBJ2-3; the match to TRBD2 covers 12 bases. V was clipped by 2 bases and J by 3 bases; unmatched bases: 18. The CDR3 loop spans 21 amino acids. Looked up from germline, CDR1 is MNHEY and CDR2 is SVGEGT. Here the CDR3 DNA reads TGTGCCAGCAGTTACCCTTCGCTATCGGCGACTAGCGGGAGAATAACAGATACGCAGTATTTT. This translates into CASSYPSLSATSGRITDTQYF.